This T cell receptor beta chain was recovered during a study of cytomegalovirus exposure and HLA in healthy donors. Both 60 Vbeta primers and 13 Jbeta primers went into the PCR. Some clones are missing from TCRdb's copy, which holds only in-frame ones; the method was immunoSEQ multiplex PCR. The table includes over 150,000 clones, approximately 80% detected once. The CDR3 covers 14 residues. Looked up from germline, CDR1 is SEHNR and CDR2 is FQNEAQ (reference sequence). The V and J ends lost 4 bases and 8 bases, in that order; junction bases with no gene match: 7. This TCR was recovered from a man aged 25 to 45 in good health and CMV-seropositive. Sequencing was performed on PBMCs. The rearrangement joins TRBV7-9 to TRBJ1-2; TRBD1 matches 10 bases. For the CDR3, the DNA is TGTGCCAGCAGCTCGGGACAGGGGATATGGGGCTACACCTTC. Translated, it gives CASSSGQGIWGYTF.